This T cell receptor (beta chain) was sequenced for a study of response to subunit inactivated influenza vaccine (dated 2018 in TCRdb). As for the study more broadly: Deep quantitative T cell receptor repertoire profiling was used in the study to track responses to a trivalent subunit inactivated influenza vaccine.

Library generation was performed with RT-PCR. The sequencer listed for this sample is Illumina HiSeq 2500. TCRdb passed the public sequencing reads through fastp at Q25 and MiXCR, retaining productive beta sequences. Rows are unified per CDR3 protein, each entry keeping the most common DNA and genes. This sample lists 560,000 or so distinct CDR3 sequences; less than 8% were detected once. The ten largest clones take up 10% to 15% of the sample. CDR1 and CDR2 are drawn from the germline V gene: SQVTM, ANQGSEA. The CDR3 spans 16 residues, from the cysteine through the phenylalanine. Only the CDR3 portion is preserved as DNA: 48 bases, with reading frame beginning at the first base. Ends trimmed: V by 1 base, J by 0 bases; bases unmatched to a gene: 4. The research as a whole found: According to the authors, only a limited number of new T cells may be recruited by each seasonal influenza vaccination.

This clonotype was seen only a few times. What this receptor recognizes is not known. Base-call qualities are not available, and no considerably larger clone is one nucleotide away. This specimen consisted of PBMCs from blood, obtained 23 months after vaccination. Recombination linked TRBV29-1 to TRBJ2-7, with 12 junctional bases fitting TRBD2. This receptor was obtained from a man aged 45 to 75 who received an inactivated influenza vaccine. Donor details come from another sample of the same person, matched by shared clones. This receptor has the CDR3 CSVEVPSGRASYEQYF. Read as DNA, the sequence is TGCAGCGTTGAAGTCCCTAGCGGGAGGGCCTCCTACGAGCAGTACTTC.